These 17 T cell receptor beta chains were all obtained from the same sample, sequenced in a study of chemoradiotherapy in HPV16-positive cancers. TCRdb keeps only in-frame clones here, not all; method: immunoSEQ multiplex PCR. The sample includes approximately 30,000 clones, roughly 92% seen only once; the top ten take roughly 18%. Sequenced material: blood, taken from a patient who underwent chemoradiotherapy. These receptors were taken from a human donor with HPV-associated anogenital cancer.

V usage is TRBV5-1 and J usage is TRBJ2-3; no definite D call. V lost 4 bases, J lost 6 bases, and 9 bases lay in between. The CDR3 consists of 12 residues. From germline, CDR1 is SGHRS and CDR2 YFSETQ. The DNA of the CDR3 is TGCGCCAGCAGCCCGGCCAAGGATACGCAGTATTTT. It codes for CASSPAKDTQYF.

This clone is a singleton in its sample. The rearrangement joins TRBV19 to TRBJ2-7; no firm D call. The V gene's germline CDR1 is LNHDA and CDR2 SQIVND (reference sequence). The CDR3 has 13 amino acids. V dropped 8 bases and J dropped 4 bases, with 15 bases sitting between them. CDR3 nucleotides: TGTGCCAGTGCTGATCCCCCTGAATACGAGCAGTACTTC. Protein product: CASADPPEYEQYF.

This clone came up once. The rearrangement links TRBV28 to TRBJ2-5; D gene uncertain. CDR3 length: 13 residues. V lost 2 bases and J lost 1, with 5 bases in between. Germline V gene sequence: CDR1 MDHEN, CDR2 SYDVKM. The chain's CDR3 is CASSLPVQETQYF. CDR3 DNA: TGTGCCAGCAGTTTACCAGTCCAAGAGACCCAGTACTTC.

The chain links TRBV5-4 to TRBJ2-7; the D is unclear. CDR1 and CDR2 from the germline V gene are SGHNT and YYREEE (reference sequence). The germline V and J ends were trimmed by 3 bases and 6 bases, with 10 bases remaining between them. The CDR3 runs to 12 residues. CDR3 DNA: TGTGCCAGCAGCTCTACAGTCTCCGAGCAGTACTTC. Translation: CASSSTVSEQYF. Supplemented by reference TRBV5-4 and TRBJ2-7, the full variable domain reads ETGVTQSPTHLIKTRGQQVTLRCSSQSGHNTVSWYQQALGQGPQFIFQYYREEENGRGNFPPRFSGLQFPNYSSELNVNALELDDSALYLCASSSTVSEQYFGPGTRLTVT.

The gene calls are TRBV4-1 and TRBJ2-1; perhaps TRBD1 as D (6 bases). V was trimmed by 5 bases and J by 0 bases, leaving 11 bases between them. This CDR3 has 15 amino acids. The germline gives CDR1 MGHRA, CDR2 YSYEKL. In nucleotides, the CDR3 is TGCGCCAGCAGCAATACAGGGAGCTCCTACAATGAGCAGTTCTTC. Translated, it gives CASSNTGSSYNEQFF.

This sequence joins TRBV7-2 and TRBJ2-5; D is possibly TRBD2 (7 bases). The CDR3 has 16 amino acids. Per germline, CDR1 SGHTA and CDR2 FQGNSA. V shed 4 bases and J shed 5 bases, with 20 bases lying between them. The CDR3: CASSSGGGAKRETQYF. CDR3 bases: TGTGCCAGCAGCTCCGGTGGGGGGGCAAAAAGGGAGACCCAGTACTTC. Looking up the rest from reference TRBV7-2 and TRBJ2-5 gives the full variable domain: GAGVSQSPSNKVTEKGKDVELRCDPISGHTALYWYRQSLGQGLEFLIYFQGNSAPDKSGLPSDRFSAERTGGSVSTLTIQRTQQEDSAVYLCASSSGGGAKRETQYFGPGTRLLVL.

This chain connects TRBV9 to TRBJ1-1, with 7 bases aligning to TRBD1. This CDR3 region has 16 residues. CDR1 is SGDLS, CDR2 YYNGEE, per germline. The V segment lost 0 bases and the J segment 3 bases; nucleotides outside the gene matches: 8. The CDR3 spells CASSVGKGALHTEAFF. CDR3 DNA: TGTGCCAGCAGCGTAGGGAAGGGGGCGTTACACACTGAAGCTTTCTTT.

The chain recombines TRBV27 with TRBJ1-1; 8 bases map to TRBD1. Germline CDR1 reads MNHEY; CDR2 reads SMNVEV (reference sequence). CDR3 length equals 15 residues. With 1 base clipped from V and 7 bases from J, the junction kept 8 bases outside the gene matches. This CDR3 is CASSLLPGGANEAFF. The CDR3 DNA reads TGTGCCAGCAGTTTATTGCCAGGGGGCGCAAATGAAGCTTTCTTT.

This rearrangement joins TRBV28 to TRBJ1-4; D is perhaps TRBD1 (6 bases). V lost 6 bases to trimming and J lost 5 bases, with 13 bases between them. Germline V gene lookup returns CDR1 MDHEN and CDR2 SYDVKM. CDR3 size: 14 residues. The CDR3 nucleotides are TGTGCCAGCAGGCCGACAGGCAGGAATGAAAAACTGTTTTTT. Translation gives CASRPTGRNEKLFF.

The chain combines TRBV11-2 with TRBJ2-5; D is possibly TRBD1 (6 bases). V was cut by 5 bases and J by 0 bases, with 19 bases left in between. Germline CDR1 reads SGHAT; CDR2 reads FQNNGV. There are 17 residues in the CDR3. The chain's CDR3 is CASSPVTYTGYQETQYF. CDR3 in DNA: TGTGCCAGCAGCCCCGTGACTTACACAGGGTACCAAGAGACCCAGTACTTC.

J is TRBJ1-2 and V is TRBV7-9; 7 bases match TRBD1. CDR1 and CDR2 from the germline V gene are SEHNR and FQNEAQ (reference sequence). The CDR3 runs to 16 residues. The junction had 11 bases not matched to a gene; V was cut back by 0 bases and J by 7 bases. CDR3 residues: CASSLALTGAGLGYTF. The CDR3 region has the DNA TGTGCCAGCAGCTTAGCGCTTACAGGGGCAGGTCTTGGCTACACCTTC.

This sequence joins TRBV7-3 and TRBJ2-1, with D maybe TRBD1 (5 bases). Germline CDR1 and CDR2: SGHTA and FQGTGA. The CDR3 sequence is 16 residues long. V lost 0 bases, J lost 0 bases, and 9 bases lay in between. The CDR3 sequence: CASSLTQGSSYNEQFF. CDR3 DNA sequence: TGTGCCAGCAGCTTAACGCAGGGCAGCTCCTACAATGAGCAGTTCTTC.

The V call is TRBV5-4, the J call TRBJ2-1, with D perhaps TRBD1 (6 bases). V lost 2 bases and J lost 5, with 11 bases in between. The CDR3 totals 14 residues. CDR1 and CDR2 from the germline V gene are SGHNT and YYREEE (reference sequence). The CDR3 DNA reads TGTGCCAGCAGCTTTAACAGGGACCACAATGAGCAGTTCTTC. It codes for CASSFNRDHNEQFF.

V gene TRBV18 combines with J gene TRBJ2-7; D assignment may be TRBD1 or TRBD2 (6 bases each). The germline V gene has CDR1 KGHSH and CDR2 LQKENI. Trimming stripped 0 bases from V and 1 base from J, with 13 bases between. This CDR3 is built from 16 residues. The DNA of the CDR3 is TGTGCCAGCTCACCACCGGGGCAGGGGAGGTCCTACGAGCAGTACTTC. It translates to CASSPPGQGRSYEQYF.

The chain joins TRBV7-9 to TRBJ2-5; the match to TRBD2 covers 8 bases. Germline V lookup: CDR1 SEHNR, CDR2 FQNEAQ (reference sequence). J was trimmed by 2 bases and V by 3 bases; bases with no gene match: 2. CDR3 length: 14 amino acids. In DNA, the CDR3 is TGTGCCAGCAGCTTTAGCGGGACACAAGAGACCCAGTACTTC. Translating gives CASSFSGTQETQYF.

V usage is TRBV9 and J usage is TRBJ1-1, with 8 bases aligning to TRBD1. Germline V CDR1 and CDR2: SGDLS, YYNGEE. V shed 3 bases and J 6 bases; nucleotides not matched to a gene: 10. The CDR3 is made up of 15 amino acids. The CDR3 DNA reads as TGTGCCAGCAGCGGAGGACAGGGAAGGAAGTCTGAAGCTTTCTTT. Its translation: CASSGGQGRKSEAFF.

The rearrangement links TRBV2 to TRBJ1-1, with D possibly matching TRBD1 (5 bases). Looked up from germline, CDR1 is SNHLY and CDR2 is FYNNEI. There are 14 residues in the CDR3. Trimming took off 4 bases at V and 4 bases at J, with 13 bases between the two ends. CDR3 residues: CASSGEGTGTEAFF. The DNA for the CDR3 is TGTGCCAGCAGTGGGGAGGGGACGGGCACTGAAGCTTTCTTT. Filled out from reference TRBV2 and TRBJ1-1, the complete variable domain reads EPEVTQTPSHQVTQMGQEVILRCVPISNHLYFYWYRQILGQKVEFLVSFYNNEISEKSEIFDDQFSVERPDGSNFTLKIRSTKLEDSAMYFCASSGEGTGTEAFFGQGTRLTVV.